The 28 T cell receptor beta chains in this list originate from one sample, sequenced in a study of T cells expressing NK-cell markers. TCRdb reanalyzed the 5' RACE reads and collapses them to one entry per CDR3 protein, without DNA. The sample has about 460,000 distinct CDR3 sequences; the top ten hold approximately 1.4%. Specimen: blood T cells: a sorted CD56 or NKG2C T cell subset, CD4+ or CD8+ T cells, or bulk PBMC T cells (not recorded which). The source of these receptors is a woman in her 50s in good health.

The CDR3 sequence is CASSSTVAGGPGDTQYF. The chain has TRBV5-1 and TRBJ2-3; the D call of TRBD2 rests on TCRdb alone, since no DNA is present to check it. Germline lookup yields CDR1 SGHRS and CDR2 YFSETQ. This CDR3 comprises 17 residues. Filled out from reference TRBV5-1 and TRBJ2-3, the complete variable domain reads KAGVTQTPRYLIKTRGQQVTLSCSPISGHRSVSWYQQTPGQGLQFLFEYFSETQRNKGNFPGRFSGRQFSNSRSEMNVSTLELGDSALYLCASSSTVAGGPGDTQYFGPGTRLTVL.

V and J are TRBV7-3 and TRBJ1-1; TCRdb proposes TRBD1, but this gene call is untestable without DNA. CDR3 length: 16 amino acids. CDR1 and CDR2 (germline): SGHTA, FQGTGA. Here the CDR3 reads CASSLTPGRKNTEAFF.

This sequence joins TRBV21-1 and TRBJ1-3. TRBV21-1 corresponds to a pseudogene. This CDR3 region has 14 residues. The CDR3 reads CASSMKDRGNTIYF.

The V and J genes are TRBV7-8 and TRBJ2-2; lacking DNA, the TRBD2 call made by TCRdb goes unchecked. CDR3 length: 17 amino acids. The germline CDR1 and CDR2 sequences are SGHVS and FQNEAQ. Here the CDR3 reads CASSLLAGTAWRGELFF.

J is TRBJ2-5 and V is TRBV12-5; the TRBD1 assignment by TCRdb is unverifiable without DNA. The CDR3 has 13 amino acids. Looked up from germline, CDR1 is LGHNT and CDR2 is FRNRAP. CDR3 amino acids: CASGRDRSETQYF.

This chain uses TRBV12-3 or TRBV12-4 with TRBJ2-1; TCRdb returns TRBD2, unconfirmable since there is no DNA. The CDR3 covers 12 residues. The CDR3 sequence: CASKSGVNEQFF.

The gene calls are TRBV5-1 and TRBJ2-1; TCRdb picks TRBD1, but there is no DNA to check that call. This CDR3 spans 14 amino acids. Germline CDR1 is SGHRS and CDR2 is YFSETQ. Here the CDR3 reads CASSLATVNNEQFF.

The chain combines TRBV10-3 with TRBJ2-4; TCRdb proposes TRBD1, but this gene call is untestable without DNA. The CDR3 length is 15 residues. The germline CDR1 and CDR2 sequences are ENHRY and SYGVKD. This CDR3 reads CAISAGNLAKNIQYF.

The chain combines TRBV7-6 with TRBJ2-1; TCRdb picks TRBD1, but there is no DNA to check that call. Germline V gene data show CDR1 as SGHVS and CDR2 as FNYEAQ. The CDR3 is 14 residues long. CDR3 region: CARSSPWGQHEQFF. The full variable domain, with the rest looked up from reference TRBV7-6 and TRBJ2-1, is GAGVSQSPRYKVTKRGQDVALRCDPISGHVSLYWYRQALGQGPEFLTYFNYEAQQDKSGLPNDRFSAERPEGSISTLTIQRTEQRDSAMYRCARSSPWGQHEQFFGPGTRLTVL.

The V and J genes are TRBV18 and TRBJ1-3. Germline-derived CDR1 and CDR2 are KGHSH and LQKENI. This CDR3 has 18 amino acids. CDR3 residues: CASSPPGQISSSGNTIYF.

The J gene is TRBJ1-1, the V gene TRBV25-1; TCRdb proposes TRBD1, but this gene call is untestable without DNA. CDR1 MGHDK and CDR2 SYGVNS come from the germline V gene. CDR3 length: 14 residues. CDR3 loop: CASSRLGGHTEAFF.

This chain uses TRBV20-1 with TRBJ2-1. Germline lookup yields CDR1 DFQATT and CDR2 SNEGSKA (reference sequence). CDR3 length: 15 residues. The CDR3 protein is CSAQPMDLLFNEQFF.

The CDR3 is CASSYRGMNTEAFF. The chain has TRBV6-5 and TRBJ1-1; TCRdb gives TRBD1 as the D gene, but with no DNA this cannot be confirmed. This CDR3 is built from 14 residues. Germline values: CDR1 MNHEY, CDR2 SVGAGI.

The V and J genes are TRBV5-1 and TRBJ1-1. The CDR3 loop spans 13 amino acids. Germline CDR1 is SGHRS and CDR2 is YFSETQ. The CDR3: CASSGGATNEAFF.

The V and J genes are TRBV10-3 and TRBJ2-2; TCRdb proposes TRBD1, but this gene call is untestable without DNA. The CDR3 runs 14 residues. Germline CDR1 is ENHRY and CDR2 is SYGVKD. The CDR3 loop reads CAIRRDSRTGELFF.

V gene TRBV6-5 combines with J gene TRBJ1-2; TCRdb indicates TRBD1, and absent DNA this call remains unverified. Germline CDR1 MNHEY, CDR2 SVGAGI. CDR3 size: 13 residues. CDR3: CASSYTTGTGYTF.

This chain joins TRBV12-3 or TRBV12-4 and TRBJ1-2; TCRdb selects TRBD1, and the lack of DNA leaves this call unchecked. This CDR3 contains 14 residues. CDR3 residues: CASSIAGTGFGYTF.

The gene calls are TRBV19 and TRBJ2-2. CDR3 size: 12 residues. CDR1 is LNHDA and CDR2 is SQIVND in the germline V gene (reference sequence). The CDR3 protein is CASNQASGELFF.

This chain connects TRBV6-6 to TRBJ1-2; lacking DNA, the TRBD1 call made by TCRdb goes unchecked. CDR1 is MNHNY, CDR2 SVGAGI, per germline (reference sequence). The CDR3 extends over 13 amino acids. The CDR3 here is CASSFGTVDGYTF.

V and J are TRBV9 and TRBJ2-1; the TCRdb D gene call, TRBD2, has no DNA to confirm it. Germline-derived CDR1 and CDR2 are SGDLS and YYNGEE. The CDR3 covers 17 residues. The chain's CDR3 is CASSVAGGGIRNNEQFF.

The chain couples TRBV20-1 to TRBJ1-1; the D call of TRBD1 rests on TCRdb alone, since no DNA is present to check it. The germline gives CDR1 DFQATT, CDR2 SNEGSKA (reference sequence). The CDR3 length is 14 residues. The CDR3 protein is CSAIYRGPSTEAFF.

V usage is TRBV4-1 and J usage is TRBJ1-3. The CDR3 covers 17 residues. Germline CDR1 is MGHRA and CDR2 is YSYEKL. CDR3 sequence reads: CASSQDNSPFSGNTIYF.

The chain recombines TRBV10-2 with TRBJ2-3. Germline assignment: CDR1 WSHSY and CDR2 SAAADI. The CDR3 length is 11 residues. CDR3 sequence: CASSVRDTQYF.

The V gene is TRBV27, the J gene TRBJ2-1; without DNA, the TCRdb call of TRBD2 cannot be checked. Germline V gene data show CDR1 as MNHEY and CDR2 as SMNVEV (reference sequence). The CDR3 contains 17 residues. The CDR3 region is CASSPPSGSVIYNEQFF.

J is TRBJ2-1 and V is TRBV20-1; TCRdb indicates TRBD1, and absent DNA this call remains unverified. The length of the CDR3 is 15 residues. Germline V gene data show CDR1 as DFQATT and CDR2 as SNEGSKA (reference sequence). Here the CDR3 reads CSARDRRALYNEQFF.

CDR3 protein: CASTFGRPNYGYTF. The rearrangement links TRBV6-5 to TRBJ1-2. The germline V gene encodes CDR1 MNHEY and CDR2 SVGAGI. CDR3 length: 14 amino acids.

This CDR3 reads CASSTRTSGTGPDEQFF. The chain couples TRBV11-3 to TRBJ2-1; checking the TCRdb D call of TRBD2 is not possible without DNA. Germline V gene sequence: CDR1 SGHNT, CDR2 YENEEA. The CDR3 runs to 17 residues.

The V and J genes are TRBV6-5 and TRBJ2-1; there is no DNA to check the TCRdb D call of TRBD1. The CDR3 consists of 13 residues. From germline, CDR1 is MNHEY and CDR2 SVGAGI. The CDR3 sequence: CASGSPSYNEQFF.